The clone carrying this T cell receptor (beta chain) appeared a few times. The data derive from a study of blood T cell repertoires in COVID-19. Overall study: The United States, Italy and Spain supplied acute and convalescent COVID-19 samples. The cDNA or gDNA used as material had been derived from T cells, B-cell-depleted T cells, or PBMCs.

In the study's own analysis: Reference gene primer amplification gave estimated nucleated cell counts. The repertoire was sequenced with immunoSEQ multiplex PCR; TCRdb's copy has only in-frame clones and lacks some. The V and J calls and clone size were taken over from that table, and D and trimming were inferred from the DNA. Of some 200,000 clones in the sample, roughly 79% were seen once. The germline V gene has CDR1 SGHVS and CDR2 FNYEAQ. The CDR3 spans 15 residues. V lost 1 base to trimming and J lost 5 bases; unmatched junction nucleotides: 5. Sequencing input: peripheral blood. The V call is TRBV7-6, the J call TRBJ1-2; 9 bases line up with TRBD1. The sequence was collected from a woman in her 70s with acute or convalescent COVID-19. This CDR3 reads CASSLEPGQGYGYTF. In nucleotides, the CDR3 is TGTGCCAGCAGCTTAGAACCGGGACAGGGTTATGGCTACACCTTC.